The entry that follows covers one T cell receptor (beta chain) sequence. This clone appeared a single time. Its cognate antigen has yet to be identified. No quality values exist for individual bases; no much larger clone is one base distant. This sample stems from a study of shared T cell receptors in the human thymus (dated by TCRdb to 2020 to 2022). In terms of the full investigation: The study examined how the human thymus generates shared, self-reactive T-cell receptor alpha chains.

The library was made by the immunoSEQ multiplex PCR assay. The clones in this table, taken by TCRdb from immuneACCESS, are in-frame only. Not every clone is retained; where verified, under half of the shortfall comes from an unresolved V gene, and the cause of the rest is unknown. The sample profile shows 600,000 to 900,000 clones; approximately 85% of them were found once. The top ten hold around 0.01% of the sample. CDR1 MNHEY and CDR2 SMNVEV are derived from the germline V gene (reference sequence). Trimming takes 0 bases from V and 0 bases from J, and the germline ends sit 12 bases apart. The cysteine opens and the phenylalanine closes a CDR3 of 18 amino acids. The kept DNA is CDR3 alone, 54 bases in frame from the first base. This same sample was also taken into another study, of human thymus T cells. The second paper states: The donors were immunologically healthy infants in Finland who had open corrective cardiac surgery for congenital heart defects. The thymus tissue came from surgical resects taken out during corrective cardiac surgery. Both the thymic and the peripheral blood repertoires appeared to show biased V and J gene segment usage. According to the related research, thymic TCR repertoires were highly overlapping among unrelated individuals. The study used fewer than ten infant thymus samples plus four related peripheral blood samples to characterize TCR alpha and beta repertoires. The infant donors were roughly 7 to 244 days old, and the cohort included about 6 males and two females. Thymocytes were freed from the tissue by mechanical means and kept at -70 degrees C as pellets of roughly 9-34 million cells. Genomic DNA was extracted from frozen cell pellets with a QIAsymphony instrument. TCRB and TCRAD loci were amplified from a standardized quantity of quality-controlled genomic DNA using the immunoSEQ multiplex PCR assay. The V(D)J region was spanned by amplicons of a length sufficient to cover the CDR3 and to identify V and J genes. Amplicon sequencing was performed on an Illumina platform through the commercial immunoSEQ service. Primer bias and sequencing errors were corrected as previously described, and TCRAD and TCRB were defined on the basis of the IMGT database. Repertoires were analysed with immunoSEQ Analyzer 3.0 and VDJTools, covering basic statistics, V/J segment usage, diversity estimates, rarefaction and pairwise overlap. Diversity was estimated using the Chao1, ChaoE, Efron-Thisted, Shannon and inverse Simpson indices, and was also estimated on datasets down-sampled to the size of the smallest sample. For repertoire overlap, CDR3 nucleotide sequence, V gene and J gene had to match strictly, and clustering was done by Jaccard-based multidimensional scaling. On average, thymus samples gave around 880,000 unique TCRB clonotypes, whereas blood samples gave about 84,000.

The sequence was obtained from a girl under three years old with a congenital heart defect. Donor details come from another sample of the same person, matched by shared clones. Recombination joined TRBV27 with TRBJ2-6; the D gene is perhaps TRBD1, on 5 matching bases. Sequenced sample: thymocytes. The CDR3 reads CASSLSPGFSSGANVLTF. In nucleotides, the sequence is TGTGCCAGCAGTTTATCGCCAGGGTTCTCCTCTGGGGCCAACGTCCTGACTTTC.